This TCR beta chain was retrieved from a study of monozygotic twins with inflammatory bowel disease. Germline V gene lookup returns CDR1 SNHLY and CDR2 FYNNEI. The CDR3 contains 13 residues. Reanalyzing the 5' RACE reads, TCRdb keeps one entry per CDR3 protein, without DNA. The sample has approximately 380,000 distinct CDR3 sequences. This chain uses TRBV2 with TRBJ2-7; TCRdb's assignment of TRBD1 cannot be checked, as there is no DNA. The source of this sequence is a human donor with ulcerative colitis or Crohn's disease, or a healthy co-twin of an affected twin (not recorded which). Specimen: blood. The CDR3: CASSAPDTYEQYF.